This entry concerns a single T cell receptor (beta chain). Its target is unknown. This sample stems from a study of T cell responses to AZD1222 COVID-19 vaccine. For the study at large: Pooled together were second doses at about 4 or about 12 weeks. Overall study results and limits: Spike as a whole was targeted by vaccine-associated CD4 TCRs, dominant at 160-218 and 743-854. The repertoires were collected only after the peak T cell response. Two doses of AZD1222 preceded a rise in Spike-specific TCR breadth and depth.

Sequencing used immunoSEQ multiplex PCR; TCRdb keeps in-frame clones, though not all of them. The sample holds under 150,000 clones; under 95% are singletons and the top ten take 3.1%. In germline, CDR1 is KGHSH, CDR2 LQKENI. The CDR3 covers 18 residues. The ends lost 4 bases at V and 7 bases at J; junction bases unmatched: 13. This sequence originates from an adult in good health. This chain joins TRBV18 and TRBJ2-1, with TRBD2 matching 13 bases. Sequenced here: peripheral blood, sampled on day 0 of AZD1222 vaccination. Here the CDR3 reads CASSLNRPGLAGYNEQFF. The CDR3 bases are TGTGCCAGCTCACTAAATCGCCCGGGACTAGCGGGATATAATGAGCAGTTCTTC.